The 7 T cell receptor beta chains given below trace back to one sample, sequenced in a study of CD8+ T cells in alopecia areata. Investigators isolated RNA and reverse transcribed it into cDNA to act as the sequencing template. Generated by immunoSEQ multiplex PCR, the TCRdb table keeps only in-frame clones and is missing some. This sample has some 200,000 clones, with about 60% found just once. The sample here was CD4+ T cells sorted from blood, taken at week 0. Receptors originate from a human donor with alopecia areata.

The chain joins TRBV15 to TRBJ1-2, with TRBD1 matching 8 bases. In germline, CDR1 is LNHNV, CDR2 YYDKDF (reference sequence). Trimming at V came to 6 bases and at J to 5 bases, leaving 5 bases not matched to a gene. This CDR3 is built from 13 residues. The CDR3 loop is CATSQGAKYGYTF. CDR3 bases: TGTGCCACCAGTCAGGGGGCCAAGTATGGCTACACCTTC.

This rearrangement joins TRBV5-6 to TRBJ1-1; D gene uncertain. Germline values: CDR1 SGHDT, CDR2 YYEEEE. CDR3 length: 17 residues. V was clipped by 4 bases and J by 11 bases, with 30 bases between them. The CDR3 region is CASSGSLGPRPSGVAFF. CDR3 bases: TGTGCCAGCAGCGGATCCCTAGGTCCCCGGCCGTCTGGTGTGGCTTTCTTT.

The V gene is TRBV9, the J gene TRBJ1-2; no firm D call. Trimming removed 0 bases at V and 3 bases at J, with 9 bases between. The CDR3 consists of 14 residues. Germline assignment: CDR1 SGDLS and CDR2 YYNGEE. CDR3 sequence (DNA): TGTGCCAGCAGCGTAGGGGTCCGCTACTATGGCTACACCTTC. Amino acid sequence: CASSVGVRYYGYTF. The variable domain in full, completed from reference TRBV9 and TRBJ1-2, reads DSGVTQTPKHLITATGQRVTLRCSPRSGDLSVYWYQQSLDQGLQFLIQYYNGEERAKGNILERFSAQQFPDLHSELNLSSLELGDSALYFCASSVGVRYYGYTFGSGTRLTVV.

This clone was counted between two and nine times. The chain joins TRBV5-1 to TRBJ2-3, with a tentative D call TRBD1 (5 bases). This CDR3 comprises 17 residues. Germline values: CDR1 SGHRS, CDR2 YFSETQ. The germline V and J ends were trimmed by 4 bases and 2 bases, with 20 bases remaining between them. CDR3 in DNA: TGCGCCAGCAGCCCTGTGTTTCAGGGTAGCCCCACAGATACGCAGTATTTT. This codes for CASSPVFQGSPTDTQYF.

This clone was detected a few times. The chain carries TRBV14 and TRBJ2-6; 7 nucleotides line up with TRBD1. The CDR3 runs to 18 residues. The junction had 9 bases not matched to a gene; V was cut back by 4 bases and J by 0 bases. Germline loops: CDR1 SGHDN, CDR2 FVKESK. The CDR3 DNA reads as TGTGCCAGCAGCCCAGGACAGGAGACTTTCTCTGGGGCCAACGTCCTGACTTTC. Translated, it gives CASSPGQETFSGANVLTF.

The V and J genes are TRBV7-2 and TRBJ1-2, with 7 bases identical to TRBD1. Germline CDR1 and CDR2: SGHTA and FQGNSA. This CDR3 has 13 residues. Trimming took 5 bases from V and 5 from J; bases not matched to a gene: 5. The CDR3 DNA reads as TGTGCCAGCAGCCAGCGGGGACAGTATGGCTACACCTTC. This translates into CASSQRGQYGYTF.

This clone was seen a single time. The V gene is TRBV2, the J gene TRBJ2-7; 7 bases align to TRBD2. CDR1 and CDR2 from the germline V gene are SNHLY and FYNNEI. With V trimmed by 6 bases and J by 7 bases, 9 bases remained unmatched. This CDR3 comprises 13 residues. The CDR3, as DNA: TGTGCCAGCAGCTTCCCGCCCGGGGGGGAGCAGTACTTC. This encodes CASSFPPGGEQYF. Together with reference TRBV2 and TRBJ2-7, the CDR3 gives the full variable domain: EPEVTQTPSHQVTQMGQEVILRCVPISNHLYFYWYRQILGQKVEFLVSFYNNEISEKSEIFDDQFSVERPDGSNFTLKIRSTKLEDSAMYFCASSFPPGGEQYFGPGTRLTVT.